Given below is one T cell receptor (beta chain) in context. Its antigen is not identified. The junction differs from germline at one of its ends, possibly a read error. This specimen comes from a study of blood T cells in healthy people across ages. Overall study: For every two T cells, template switching captured about one barcoded beta molecule. Study-level findings and limits: Roughly linearly, TCR beta diversity per million T cells fell as age increased. Estimated diversity, derived from one million T cells, was regarded as an underestimate.

With a J-beta primer mix and a sample-barcoded 5' primer, a second PCR ran 7 to 11 cycles. A single record per CDR3 protein comes from TCRdb applying MiXCR to the 5' RACE reads. In the table there are about 640,000 distinct CDR3 sequences, around 31% of which are singletons. The source of this sequence is a woman older than 75 in good health. The sample was blood.

The CDR3 DNA is TGTACCAGCTCACTGAGCTCCTACGAGCAGTACTTC. Amino acids: CTSSLSSYEQYF. J is TRBJ2-7 and V is TRBV18; no firm D call. The CDR3 is made up of 12 amino acids. Germline V gene lookup returns CDR1 KGHSH and CDR2 LQKENI.